This T cell receptor beta chain came from a study of PD-L1 blockade in urothelial cancer (dated by TCRdb to about 2017). Context from the whole study: Therapy was started around 2014 for all patients, and atezolizumab 1,200 mg was administered intravenously every 3 weeks. About 90% of the 29 patients were identified as males with urothelial cancer of bladder origin, and a prior smoking history was reported by 18 of 29 patients. Patients had an ECOG performance status of 0 or 1 and had received between 0 and 3 prior chemotherapy regimens. Blood samples were analyzed 3 weeks after the start of treatment (second dose) and 6 weeks after the start of treatment. A median of around 150,000 T cells and 80,000 or so unique TCRs was obtained from blood samples, and a median clonality of approximately 0.08 was observed. Somatic, immune and clinical correlates of response to PD-L1 blockade with atezolizumab in urothelial cancer were the focus of an exploratory multi-omic analysis. TCR sequencing covered pretreatment tumor samples and matched, serially collected peripheral blood taken before and after atezolizumab treatment. Durable clinical benefit was defined as a progression-free survival longer than 6 months, and TCR features were additionally tested against progression-free survival and overall survival. In the same patients, pretreatment tumors underwent whole exome sequencing and RNA sequencing in addition to TCR sequencing. Fewer than ten patients reached durable clinical benefit, while roughly 22 patients did not. Some 30 patients had pretreatment blood TCR-seq, some 25 had at least one posttreatment blood collection, and some 25 had tumor TCR-seq.

The CDR3 holds 15 amino acids from the cysteine to the phenylalanine. The CDR3 DNA has 45 bases and is translated from base 1. Relative to germline, V is missing 3 bases and J is missing 8 bases, with 4 bases of the junction outside any gene match. Via the germline V gene (reference sequence), CDR1 is LNHDA and CDR2 SQIVND. Study-wide conclusions, independent of this receptor: Improved progression-free and overall survival was associated with having pretreatment peripheral blood TCR clonality below the median. Small sample size (n ≈ 29) and many exploratory analyses mean the results are intended to be hypothesis-generating. Patients with durable benefit showed greater expansion of tumor-associated TCR clones in peripheral blood 3 weeks after starting treatment (n ≈ 20, p = 0.022).

A total of some 30 patients with locally advanced or metastatic urothelial carcinoma, treated at Memorial Sloan Kettering on a trial protocol, made up the cohort. Peripheral blood mononuclear cells were collected pretreatment and during treatment, at between 1 and 8 total time points per patient. The Qiagen DNeasy Blood extraction kit was used to purify genomic DNA from total PBMCs and tumor samples. PBMCs were collected pretreatment and during treatment, and were isolated and stored as previously described. Each PCR received spiked-in synthetic TCR analog templates so that absolute template abundance could be estimated from read counts. The immunoSEQ assay was used to amplify TCRbeta CDR3 regions from genomic DNA with bias-controlled V and J gene primers. Sequencing of rearranged TCRbeta segments was done at approximately 20X coverage. Regarding the original processing steps: Clustering was used to correct sequencing errors, and CDR3s were annotated against IMGT so that V, D and J genes could be assigned. Out-of-frame and stop-codon sequences were excluded, and only productive TCRbeta rearrangements were used in downstream analyses. To compute clonality, Shannon entropy was normalized by the log of the number of unique productive sequences and then subtracted from one. Fisher's exact test with Benjamini-Hochberg correction, at a threshold of adjusted p below 0.01, was used to find clones that differed between time points or between blood and tumor. The table comes from immuneACCESS by way of TCRdb, which keeps in-frame sequences with V and J called. Part of the clones is missing from these tables; in studies checked, under half for an unresolved V gene and the rest for unknown reasons. The DNA gave D and trimming, while V, J and clone size come from that table. For this sample the table gives about 84,000 clones, of which over 90% were detected only once. Together, the top ten hold around a tenth of the sample.

Comment on this clone: Its antigen is unknown. Qualities for individual bases were not recorded, and no much larger clone is one base off.

The source material was PBMCs, sampled around atezolizumab (anti-PD-L1) treatment. This TCR came from a man in his 60s with urothelial cancer. In this chain, TRBV19 is recombined with TRBJ2-2, and 12 bases in between align with TRBD2. At the DNA level, the sequence is TGTGCCAGTAGTATGACTAGCGGGGGAGCGGGGGAGCTGTTTTTT. This yields the protein CASSMTSGGAGELFF. The full variable domain, completed from the reference TRBV19 and TRBJ2-2 proteins outside the CDR3, reads DGGITQSPKYLFRKEGQNVTLSCEQNLNHDAMYWYRQDPGQGLRLIYYSQIVNDFQKGDIAEGYSVSREKKESFPLTVTSAQKNPTAFYLCASSMTSGGAGELFFGEGSRLTVL.